The subject of this entry is one T cell receptor beta chain. Its antigen is still unknown. Profiling relied on immunoSEQ multiplex PCR, and the TCRdb table lists in-frame clones only, not all of them. The sample consists of roughly 30,000 clones, roughly 80% of them appearing once. This entry belongs to a study of a mutant IDH1 vaccine in newly diagnosed glioma. Across the whole study: Initiation of the vaccine course occurred 4-6 weeks after radiotherapy alone, or alongside temozolomide cycles. Antecedent treatment encompassed radiotherapy, temozolomide, or their combination; the majority received both.

Germline CDR1 is LNHDA and CDR2 is SQIVND (reference sequence). CDR3 length equals 14 residues. V dropped 10 bases and J dropped 8; count of bases not matched to a gene: 11. Time point defined: week 35, safety follow-up. The vaccine gave 300 ug of a 20-mer mutant IDH1 peptide subcutaneously per dose. Study-wide results and limits: Roughly 92% of patients showed vaccine-induced immune responses across multiple MHC alleles.

This sample comprised PBMCs, obtained from a glioma patient whose treatment included an IDH1 peptide vaccine. The TCR sequence derives from a woman between 40 and 55 years old with glioma. V usage is TRBV19 and J usage is TRBJ1-4; 9 bases line up with TRBD1. The CDR3 DNA reads TGTGCCACCAGTCGGGGACAGGGCGCCGAAAAACTGTTTTTT. It yields the protein CATSRGQGAEKLFF.